This TCR beta chain was documented in a study of cytomegalovirus exposure and HLA in healthy donors. The study ran its PCR with 60 Vbeta and 13 Jbeta primers. Clones were read by immunoSEQ multiplex PCR, and TCRdb kept only the in-frame ones, dropping some. The sample contains more than 150,000 clones, less than 90% of which appear only once. General study points: Earlier results showed most TCR beta V segments being productive about 87% or about 30% of the time. Analysis performed later found 16,000 or so TCR beta sequences associated with HLA alleles at 0.05 false discovery rate. A missense variant in DCLRE1C was later tied to TCR beta V- and J-gene trimming.

Germline lookup yields CDR1 LNHNV and CDR2 YYDKDF (reference sequence). With V trimmed by 4 bases and J by 7 bases, 6 bases remained unmatched. The length of the CDR3 is 13 residues. As regards this clone: The antigen is unknown.

Participants comprised healthy donors of bone marrow. V and J are TRBV15 and TRBJ2-7, with TRBD1 matching over 8 bases. The sequence derives from a girl under three years old in good health and CMV-seronegative. Material: PBMCs. As DNA, the CDR3 is TGTGCCACCAGCAAGACAGGGGTATCGGAGCAGTACTTC. Protein sequence: CATSKTGVSEQYF.